This TCR beta chain was identified during a study of beta chain features in type 1 diabetes. This clone occurred a few times. The CDR3 runs to 15 residues. V was trimmed by 1 base and J by 5 bases, leaving 14 bases between them. Germline V gene lookup returns CDR1 MGHRA and CDR2 YSYEKL. Sequenced material consisted of expressed TCRB transcripts (all of the isolated RNA was reverse transcribed). Clones were sequenced by immunoSEQ multiplex PCR, and TCRdb holds only the in-frame ones, with some missing. This repertoire shows about 150,000 clones, around a tenth found once; its top ten account for 0.6% to 0.8%.

The clonotype originates from a man younger than 35 in good health. The V call is TRBV4-1, the J call TRBJ1-2, with D possibly being TRBD1 (5 bases). Sequenced input: central memory CD4+ T cells from blood. This chain's CDR3 is CASSQGLAGNYGYTF. In DNA form, the CDR3 reads TGCGCCAGCAGCCAAGGACTTGCAGGGAATTATGGCTACACCTTC.